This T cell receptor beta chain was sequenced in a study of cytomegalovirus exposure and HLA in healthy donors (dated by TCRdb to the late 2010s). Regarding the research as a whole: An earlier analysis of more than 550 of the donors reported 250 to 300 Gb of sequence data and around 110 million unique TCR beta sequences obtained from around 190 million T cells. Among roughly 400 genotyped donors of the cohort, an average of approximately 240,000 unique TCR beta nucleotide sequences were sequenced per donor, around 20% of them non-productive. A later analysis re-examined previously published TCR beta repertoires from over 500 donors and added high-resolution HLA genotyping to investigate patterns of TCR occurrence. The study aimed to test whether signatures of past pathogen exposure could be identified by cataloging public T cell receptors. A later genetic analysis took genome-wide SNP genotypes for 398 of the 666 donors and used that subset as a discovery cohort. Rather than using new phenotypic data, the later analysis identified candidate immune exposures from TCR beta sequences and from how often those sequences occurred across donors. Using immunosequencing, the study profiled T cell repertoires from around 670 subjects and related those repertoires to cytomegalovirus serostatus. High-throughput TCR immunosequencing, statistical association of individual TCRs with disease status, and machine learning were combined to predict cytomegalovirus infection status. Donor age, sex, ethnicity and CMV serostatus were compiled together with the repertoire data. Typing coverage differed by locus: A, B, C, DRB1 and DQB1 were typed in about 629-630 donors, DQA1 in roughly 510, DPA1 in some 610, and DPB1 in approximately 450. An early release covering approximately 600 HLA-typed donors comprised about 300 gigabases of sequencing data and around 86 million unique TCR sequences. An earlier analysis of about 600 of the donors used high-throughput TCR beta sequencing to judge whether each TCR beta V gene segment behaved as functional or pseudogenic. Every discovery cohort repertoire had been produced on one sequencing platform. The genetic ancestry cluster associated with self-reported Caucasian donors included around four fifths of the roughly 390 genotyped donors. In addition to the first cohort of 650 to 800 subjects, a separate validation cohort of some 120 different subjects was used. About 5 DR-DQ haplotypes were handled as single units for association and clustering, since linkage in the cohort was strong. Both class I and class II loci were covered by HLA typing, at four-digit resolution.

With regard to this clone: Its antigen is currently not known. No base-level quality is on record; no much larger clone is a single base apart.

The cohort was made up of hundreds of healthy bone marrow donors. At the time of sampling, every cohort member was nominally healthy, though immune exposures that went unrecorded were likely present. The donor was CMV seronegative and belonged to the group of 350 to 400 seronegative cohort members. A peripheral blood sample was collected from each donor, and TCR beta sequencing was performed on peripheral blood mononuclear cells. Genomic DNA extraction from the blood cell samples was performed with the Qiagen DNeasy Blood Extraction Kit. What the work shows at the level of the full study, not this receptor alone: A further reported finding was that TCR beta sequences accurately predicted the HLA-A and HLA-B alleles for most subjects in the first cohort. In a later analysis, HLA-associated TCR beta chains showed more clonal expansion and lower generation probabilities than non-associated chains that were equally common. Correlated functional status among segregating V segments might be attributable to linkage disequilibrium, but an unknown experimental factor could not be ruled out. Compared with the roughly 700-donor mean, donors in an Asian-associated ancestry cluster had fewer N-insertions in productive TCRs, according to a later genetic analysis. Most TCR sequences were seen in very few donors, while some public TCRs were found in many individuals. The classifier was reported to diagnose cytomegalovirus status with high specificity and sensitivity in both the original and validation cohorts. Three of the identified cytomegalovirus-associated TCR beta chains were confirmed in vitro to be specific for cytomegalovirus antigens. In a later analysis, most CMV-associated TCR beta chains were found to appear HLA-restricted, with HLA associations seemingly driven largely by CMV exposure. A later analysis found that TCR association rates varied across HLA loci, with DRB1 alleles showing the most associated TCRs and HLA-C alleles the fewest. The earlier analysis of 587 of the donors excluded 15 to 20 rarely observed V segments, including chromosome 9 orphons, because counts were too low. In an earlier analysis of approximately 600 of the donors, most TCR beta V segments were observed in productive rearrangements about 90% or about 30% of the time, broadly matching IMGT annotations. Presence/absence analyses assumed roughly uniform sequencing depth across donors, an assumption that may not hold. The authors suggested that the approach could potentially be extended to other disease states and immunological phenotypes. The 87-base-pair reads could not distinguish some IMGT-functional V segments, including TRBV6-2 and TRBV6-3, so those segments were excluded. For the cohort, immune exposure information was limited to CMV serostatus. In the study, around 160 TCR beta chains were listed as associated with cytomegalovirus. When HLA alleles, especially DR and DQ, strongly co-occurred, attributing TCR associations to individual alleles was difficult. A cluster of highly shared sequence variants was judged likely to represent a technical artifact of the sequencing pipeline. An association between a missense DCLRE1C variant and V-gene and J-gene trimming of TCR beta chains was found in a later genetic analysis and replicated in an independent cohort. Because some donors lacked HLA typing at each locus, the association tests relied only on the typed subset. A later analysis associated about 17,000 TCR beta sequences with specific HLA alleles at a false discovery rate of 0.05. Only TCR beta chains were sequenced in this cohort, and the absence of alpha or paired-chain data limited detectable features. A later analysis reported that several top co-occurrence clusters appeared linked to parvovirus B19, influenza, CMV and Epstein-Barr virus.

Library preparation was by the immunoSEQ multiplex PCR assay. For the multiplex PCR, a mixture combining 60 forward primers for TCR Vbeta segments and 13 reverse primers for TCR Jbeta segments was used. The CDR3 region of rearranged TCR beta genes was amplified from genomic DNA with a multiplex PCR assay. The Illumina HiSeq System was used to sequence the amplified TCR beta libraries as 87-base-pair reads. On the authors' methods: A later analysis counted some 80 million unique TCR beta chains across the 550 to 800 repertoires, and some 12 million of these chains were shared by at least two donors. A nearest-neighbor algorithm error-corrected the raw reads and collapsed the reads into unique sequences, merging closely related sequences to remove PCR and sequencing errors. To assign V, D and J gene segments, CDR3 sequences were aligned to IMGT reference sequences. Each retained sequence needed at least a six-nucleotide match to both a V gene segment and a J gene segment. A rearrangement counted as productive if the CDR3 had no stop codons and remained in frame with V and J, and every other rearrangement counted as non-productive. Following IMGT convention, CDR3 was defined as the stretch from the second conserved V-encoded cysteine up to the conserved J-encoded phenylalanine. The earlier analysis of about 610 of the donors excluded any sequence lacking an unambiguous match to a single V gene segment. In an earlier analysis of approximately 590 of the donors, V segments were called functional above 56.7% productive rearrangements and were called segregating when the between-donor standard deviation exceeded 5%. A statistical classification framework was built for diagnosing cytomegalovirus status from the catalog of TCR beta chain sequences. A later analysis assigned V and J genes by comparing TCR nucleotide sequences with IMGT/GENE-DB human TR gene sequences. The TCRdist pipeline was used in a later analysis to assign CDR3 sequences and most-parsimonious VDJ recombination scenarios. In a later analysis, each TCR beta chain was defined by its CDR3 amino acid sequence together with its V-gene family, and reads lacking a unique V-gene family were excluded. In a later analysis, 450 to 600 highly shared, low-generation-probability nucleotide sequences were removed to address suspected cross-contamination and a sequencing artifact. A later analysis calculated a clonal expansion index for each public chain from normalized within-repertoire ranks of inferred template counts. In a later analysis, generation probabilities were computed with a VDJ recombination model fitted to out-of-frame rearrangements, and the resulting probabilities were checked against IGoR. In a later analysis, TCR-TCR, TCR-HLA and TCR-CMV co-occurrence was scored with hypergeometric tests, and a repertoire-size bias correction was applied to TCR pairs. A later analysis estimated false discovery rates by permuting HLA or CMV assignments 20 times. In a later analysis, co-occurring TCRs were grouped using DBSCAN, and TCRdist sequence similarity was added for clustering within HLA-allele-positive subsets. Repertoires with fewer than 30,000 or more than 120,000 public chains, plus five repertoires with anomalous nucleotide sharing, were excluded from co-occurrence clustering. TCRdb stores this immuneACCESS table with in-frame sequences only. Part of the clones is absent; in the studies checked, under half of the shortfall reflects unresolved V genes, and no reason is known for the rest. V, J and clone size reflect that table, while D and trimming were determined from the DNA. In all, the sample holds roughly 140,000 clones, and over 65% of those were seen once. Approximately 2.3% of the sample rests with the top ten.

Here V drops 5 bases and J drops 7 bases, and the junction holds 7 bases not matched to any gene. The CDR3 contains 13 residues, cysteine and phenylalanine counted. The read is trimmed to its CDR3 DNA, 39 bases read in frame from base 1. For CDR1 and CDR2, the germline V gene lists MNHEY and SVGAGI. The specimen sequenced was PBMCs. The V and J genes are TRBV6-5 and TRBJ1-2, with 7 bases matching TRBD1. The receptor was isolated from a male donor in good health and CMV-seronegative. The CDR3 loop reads CASSIDREGGYTF. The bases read TGTGCCAGCAGTATCGACAGGGAAGGTGGCTACACCTTC.